This TCR beta chain was profiled in a study of blood T cell repertoires in COVID-19 (dated by TCRdb to about 2020). Regarding the research as a whole: Samples from collaborators originated in the United States, Italy and Spain and spanned both the acute and convalescent phases of COVID-19. The prospective study material was composed of cDNA or gDNA derived from T cells, B-cell-depleted T cells, or PBMCs. Subjects who had been exposed to COVID-19, were actively infected with it, or had recovered from it provided the deeply sampled blood TCRbeta repertoires that made up the dataset. The repertoires were released in a freely available public database intended as a resource for research on the immune response to SARS-CoV-2. The samples were drawn from the first 160 participants of the ongoing ImmuneRACE study and from 1,254 subjects provided by 6 global collaborators. Nearly every sample came with metadata listing a de-identified subject ID, COVID-19 status, age in years and sex. Where available, HLA class I and class II types were obtained from metadata supplied by the sample provider rather than from assay-based typing. Results and caveats for the whole study, not just this receptor: How much clinical and demographic metadata was included differed by source and by participant, and the metadata was provided uncurated.

TCRbeta CDR3 regions were amplified from genomic DNA by means of the immunoSEQ Assay, a bias-controlled multiplex PCR. The published analysis was carried out like this. Nucleated cell counts per sample were estimated from amplification of reference gene primers within the assay. To quantify the absolute abundance of each unique TCRbeta CDR3 rearrangement, sequence reads were collapsed and filtered. Productive Simpson clonality was computed per sample as the square root of Simpson's diversity index over productive rearrangements. In its TCRdb copy, this immuneACCESS table keeps in-frame sequences only and misses some clones. Where compared with another copy, unresolved V genes explain less than half of these, and the others have no known cause. V, J and clone size were drawn from that table, and D and trimming were deduced from the DNA. The sample includes 200,000 to 250,000 clones, with just under 90% observed a single time. The ten largest clonotypes hold 1.2% of the sample.

This clone was counted a single time. It lacks a known antigen. Qualities for individual bases were not recorded, and no much larger clone is one base off. Inclusive of the bounding cysteine and phenylalanine, the CDR3 is 12 residues long. Just the 36-base CDR3 DNA is kept, in frame starting at base 1. Per the germline V gene, KGHDR is the CDR1 and SFDVKD is the CDR2. Trimming costs V 5 bases and J 5 bases, and their ends lie 9 bases apart. Participants in the prospective study were aged roughly 18 to 95 years, lived in under 30 United States geographic areas, and enrolled through a virtual design. To assign participants to cohorts, the prospective study relied on clinical history that participants themselves reported in a screening survey and a study questionnaire. For ImmuneRACE Cohort 3, a participant was defined as recovered based on two consecutive negative NP/OP PCR tests, clearance by a healthcare professional, or resolution of symptoms. In the prospective study, mobile phlebotomists collected whole blood, serum and a nasopharyngeal or oropharyngeal swab from each participant. Additional blood draws and questionnaires over an approximately 2-month period could optionally be provided by prospective study participants. Before DNA extraction, blood samples from the prospective study were shipped at room temperature or frozen.

This receptor was taken from a man aged 30-40 years who had recovered from COVID-19. The chain was built from TRBV24-1 and TRBJ2-7, and TRBD2 may be the D gene, going by 5 matching bases. The sequencing input was PBMCs or T cells enriched from blood (not recorded which). The CDR3 amino acid sequence is: CATSAGFHEQYF. The DNA sequence is given as TGTGCCACCAGTGCGGGGTTCCACGAGCAGTACTTC.